Only a few counts were recorded for the clone carrying this T cell receptor beta chain. The data originate from a study of T cells after yellow fever vaccination. Study-wide results and caveats: The booster response re-showed most primary clones: 95% to 96% CD4, over 80% CD8.

This CDR3 contains 14 residues. V shed 6 bases, J shed 4 bases, and the junction held 7 bases outside the gene matches. From the 5' RACE reads, TCRdb called clonotypes with MiXCR, one entry per CDR3 protein. This sample yields about 85,000 distinct CDR3 sequences, of which about an eighth are seen a single time; approximately 23% belongs to the top ten. The rearrangement links TRBV12-3 or TRBV12-4 to TRBJ1-1; 8 nucleotides agree with TRBD1. Specimen: CD8+ T cells not binding an NS4B(214-222) dextramer, sorted from PBMCs, collected approximately 22 days after the first yellow fever vaccination. This sequence originates from a young man who received the YFV17D yellow fever vaccine. DNA of the CDR3: TGTGCCAGCAGCCTAGGACAGGGAAGCACTGAAGCTTTCTTT. The encoded protein is CASSLGQGSTEAFF.